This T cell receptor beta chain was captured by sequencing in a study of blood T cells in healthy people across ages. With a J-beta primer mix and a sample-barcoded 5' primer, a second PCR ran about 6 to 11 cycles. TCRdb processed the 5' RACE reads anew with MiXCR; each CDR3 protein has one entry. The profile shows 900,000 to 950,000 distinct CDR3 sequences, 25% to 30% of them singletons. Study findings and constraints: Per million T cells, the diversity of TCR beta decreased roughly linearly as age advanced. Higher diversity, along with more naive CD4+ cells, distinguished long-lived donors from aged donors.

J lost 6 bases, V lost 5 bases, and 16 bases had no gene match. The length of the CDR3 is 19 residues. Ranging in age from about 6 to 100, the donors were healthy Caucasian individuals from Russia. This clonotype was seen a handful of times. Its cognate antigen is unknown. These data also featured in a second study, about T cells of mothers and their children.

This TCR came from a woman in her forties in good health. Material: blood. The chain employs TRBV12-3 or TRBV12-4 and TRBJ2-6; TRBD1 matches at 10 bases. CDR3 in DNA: TGTGCCAGCAGTGCCGACAGGGGGCTTGCTATCGGTGAGGCCAACGTCCTGACTTTC. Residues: CASSADRGLAIGEANVLTF.